These 23 T cell receptor beta chains were sequenced from one sample in a study of long-term antiretroviral therapy in people with HIV. An immunoSEQ assay, version v3.0, was performed at survey level. Generated by immunoSEQ multiplex PCR, the TCRdb table keeps only in-frame clones and is missing some. Of some 31,000 clones in the sample, roughly 96% were seen once. Sequenced material: unsorted PBMCs, taken 5.3 years after starting antiretroviral therapy. Every receptor here comes from a man aged 30-40 years with HIV.

This CDR3 reads CAWRAQSGQGYGYTF. The DNA of the CDR3 is TGTGCCTGGAGGGCGCAAAGTGGACAGGGCTATGGCTACACCTTC. V and J are TRBV30 and TRBJ1-2; TRBD1 matches 8 bases. This CDR3 comprises 15 residues. In germline, CDR1 is GTSNPN, CDR2 SVGIG (reference sequence). Trimming at V came to 3 bases and at J to 4 bases, leaving 10 bases not matched to a gene.

The chain links TRBV10-3 to TRBJ2-7; 7 bases match TRBD1. Germline trimming cut 7 bases from V and 2 bases from J; bases unmatched to any gene: 8. This CDR3 is built from 14 residues. Germline V gives CDR1 ENHRY, CDR2 SYGVKD. CDR3 residues: CAITPRDSTYEQYF. The CDR3 coding sequence is TGTGCCATCACCCCCCGGGACAGTACCTACGAGCAGTACTTC.

This chain connects TRBV27 to TRBJ1-1, with a tentative D call TRBD1 (5 bases). From germline, CDR1 is MNHEY and CDR2 SMNVEV (reference sequence). The germline V and J ends were trimmed by 6 bases and 3 bases, with 17 bases remaining between them. The CDR3 is made up of 15 amino acids. The CDR3: CASRLSRRGYTEAFF. The CDR3 DNA reads TGTGCCAGCAGGCTTTCCCGGAGGGGCTACACTGAAGCTTTCTTT.

The chain joins TRBV19 to TRBJ1-2; perhaps TRBD1 as D (5 bases). Trimming removed 8 bases at V and 6 bases at J, with 19 bases between. This CDR3 contains 14 residues. Germline lookup yields CDR1 LNHDA and CDR2 SQIVND (reference sequence). Here the CDR3 DNA reads TGTGCCAGTGACAGAGGGGTGGGCGAACATGGCTACACCTTC. This encodes CASDRGVGEHGYTF.

The chain uses TRBV28 and TRBJ1-2, with D perhaps TRBD1 (5 bases). This CDR3 has 14 amino acids. V lost 1 base and J 2 bases, leaving 8 bases between the germline ends. The germline V gene encodes CDR1 MDHEN and CDR2 SYDVKM. CDR3 region: CASSLSRQNYGYTF. Here the CDR3 DNA reads TGTGCCAGCAGTTTATCTCGACAGAACTATGGCTACACCTTC.

This chain's CDR3 is CASSLIPAEKGARGTYEQYF. The CDR3 DNA sequence: TGTGCCAGCAGCCTCATCCCCGCAGAAAAGGGGGCGAGAGGAACCTACGAGCAGTACTTC. This chain links TRBV7-6 with TRBJ2-7; 7 bases are shared with TRBD1. The CDR3 runs to 20 residues. Germline assignment: CDR1 SGHVS and CDR2 FNYEAQ. V lost 5 bases, J lost 2 bases, and 24 bases stayed unmatched. The full variable domain, in which reference TRBV7-6 and TRBJ2-7 provide the parts outside the CDR3, is GAGVSQSPRYKVTKRGQDVALRCDPISGHVSLYWYRQALGQGPEFLTYFNYEAQQDKSGLPNDRFSAERPEGSISTLTIQRTEQRDSAMYRCASSLIPAEKGARGTYEQYFGPGTRLTVT.

V usage is TRBV9 and J usage is TRBJ2-7, with TRBD2 as a possible D gene (5 bases). The CDR3 totals 15 residues. Deletions cut 4 bases from V and 3 bases from J, with 17 bases between. From germline, CDR1 is SGDLS and CDR2 YYNGEE. The CDR3 bases are TGTGCCAGCAGCCCCACCGGACTTGCGGACTACGAGCAGTACTTC. Translating gives CASSPTGLADYEQYF.

The V call is TRBV2, the J call TRBJ2-3; 9 bases match TRBD2. Germline loops: CDR1 SNHLY, CDR2 FYNNEI. Unmatched junction bases numbered 8, after V lost 6 bases and J lost 4 bases. This CDR3 has 15 amino acids. Written as DNA, the CDR3 is TGTGCCAGCAGGTTTAGCGGGAGTAGGGCAGATACGCAGTATTTT. Translation gives CASRFSGSRADTQYF.

This chain uses TRBV2 with TRBJ1-1; unclear D gene. From germline, CDR1 is SNHLY and CDR2 FYNNEI. Trimming shortened V by 6 bases and J by 1 base, and 15 bases separated the two germline ends. The CDR3 has 15 amino acids. CDR3: CASRALGYQNTEAFF. CDR3 DNA sequence: TGTGCCAGCAGGGCCCTAGGGTACCAGAACACTGAAGCTTTCTTT. The full variable domain, in which reference TRBV2 and TRBJ1-1 provide the parts outside the CDR3, is EPEVTQTPSHQVTQMGQEVILRCVPISNHLYFYWYRQILGQKVEFLVSFYNNEISEKSEIFDDQFSVERPDGSNFTLKIRSTKLEDSAMYFCASRALGYQNTEAFFGQGTRLTVV.

This rearrangement joins TRBV6-5 to TRBJ1-1; D unclear. V lost 0 bases and J 8 bases, leaving 10 bases between the germline ends. Germline CDR1 MNHEY, CDR2 SVGAGI. The CDR3 has 13 residues. This chain's CDR3 is CASSYSNEGEAFF. In DNA, the CDR3 is TGTGCCAGCAGTTACTCTAATGAGGGAGAAGCTTTCTTT.

The chain carries TRBV6-1 and TRBJ2-1; either TRBD1 or TRBD2 may fit D (5 bases each). The CDR3 is made up of 13 amino acids. Germline CDR1 is MNHNS and CDR2 is SASEGT. Trimming shortened V by 4 bases and J by 12 bases, and 16 bases separated the two germline ends. The CDR3 DNA is TGTGCCAGCAGTGCATTCGGACATAGCGCGCAGTTCTTC. Encoded protein: CASSAFGHSAQFF.

V gene TRBV6-1 combines with J gene TRBJ1-5; the match to TRBD1 covers 9 bases. From germline, CDR1 is MNHNS and CDR2 SASEGT. The CDR3 totals 13 residues. With V trimmed by 8 bases and J by 7 bases, 6 bases remained unmatched. CDR3 in amino acids: CASVRDRVQPQHF. The CDR3 nucleotides are TGTGCCAGCGTCCGGGACAGGGTACAGCCCCAGCATTTT.

The V and J genes are TRBV19 and TRBJ1-2; D is perhaps TRBD1 (6 bases). From germline, CDR1 is LNHDA and CDR2 SQIVND (reference sequence). Deletions cut 3 bases from V and 4 bases from J, with 12 bases between. The CDR3 length is 14 residues. DNA of the CDR3: TGTGCCAGTAGTATGGGGGGCCCGCGCTATGGCTACACCTTC. This gives the protein CASSMGGPRYGYTF.

The chain carries TRBV7-2 and TRBJ2-1; TRBD2 is a possible D gene (5 bases). The V end was cut by 6 bases, the J end by 2 bases, with 20 bases between. CDR3 length: 17 residues. Germline-derived CDR1 and CDR2 are SGHTA and FQGNSA. CDR3 nucleotide sequence: TGTGCCAGCAGTTCAAGCCTCGGGGAGAGGCCCTACAATGAGCAGTTCTTC. Its translation: CASSSSLGERPYNEQFF.

The genes are TRBV27 and TRBJ2-5, with 8 bases lining up with TRBD2. This CDR3 contains 19 residues. In germline, CDR1 is MNHEY, CDR2 SMNVEV (reference sequence). V gave up 6 bases and J gave up 1 base; unmatched junction bases: 19. The DNA for the CDR3 is TGTGCCAGCAGAATTTGGGGACCGGCTAGCGGGCCGTTCCAAGAGACCCAGTACTTC. Its translation: CASRIWGPASGPFQETQYF.

V is TRBV6-1 and J is TRBJ2-7; D may be TRBD1 (5 bases). This CDR3 is built from 17 residues. Germline V gene data show CDR1 as MNHNS and CDR2 as SASEGT. The V end was cut by 3 bases, the J end by 0 bases, with 18 bases between. CDR3 sequence: CASSDLRGRYSSYEQYF. DNA for the CDR3: TGTGCCAGCAGTGATCTAAGGGGCAGGTATAGCTCCTACGAGCAGTACTTC.

This chain connects TRBV2 to TRBJ1-5, with 7 bases lining up with TRBD1. The CDR3 extends over 17 amino acids. Germline trimming cut 6 bases from V and 0 bases from J; bases unmatched to any gene: 11. Germline V CDR1 and CDR2: SNHLY, FYNNEI. This CDR3 reads CASRGPTGKYSNQPQHF. DNA of the CDR3: TGTGCCAGCAGGGGTCCGACAGGGAAATATAGCAATCAGCCCCAGCATTTT.

The gene calls are TRBV27 and TRBJ1-5; D perhaps matches TRBD1 (5 bases). The V end was cut by 2 bases, the J end by 0 bases, with 14 bases between. This CDR3 has 17 residues. In germline, CDR1 is MNHEY, CDR2 SMNVEV (reference sequence). The CDR3 coding sequence is TGTGCCAGCAGTTTAAGTCCGGGGGAACTTAGCAATCAGCCCCAGCATTTT. Amino acids: CASSLSPGELSNQPQHF.

The chain links TRBV4-3 to TRBJ2-3; D gene unclear. Between the trimmed V and J ends, which lost 4 bases and 6 bases, there was a span of 11 bases. CDR3 size: 13 residues. From germline, CDR1 is LGHNA and CDR2 YSLEER. The CDR3 sequence is CASSPLLRDTQYF. CDR3 DNA sequence: TGCGCCAGCAGCCCCCTTTTACGTGATACGCAGTATTTT.

The rearrangement joins TRBV5-8 to TRBJ1-2; unclear D gene. Germline CDR1 reads SGHTS; CDR2 reads YDEGEE. The V end lost 4 bases, the J end lost 1 base, and 8 bases lay between the germline ends. CDR3 length equals 13 residues. The CDR3 DNA reads as TGTGCCAGCAGCCCGACACTTAACTATGGCTACACCTTC. As protein: CASSPTLNYGYTF.

V is TRBV13 and J is TRBJ2-5; 10 nucleotides agree with TRBD1. V shed 5 bases and J 5 bases; nucleotides not matched to a gene: 8. Germline V lookup: CDR1 PRHDT, CDR2 FYEKMQ (reference sequence). CDR3 length: 15 residues. CDR3 amino acids: CASSVWDRGPETQYF. CDR3 DNA sequence: TGTGCCAGCAGCGTATGGGACAGGGGTCCGGAGACCCAGTACTTC.

This clone appeared a single time. The rearrangement joins TRBV15 to TRBJ2-3, with D possibly being TRBD1 (5 bases). V was clipped by 1 base and J by 5 bases, with 16 bases between them. The CDR3 length is 16 residues. CDR1 is LNHNV, CDR2 YYDKDF, per germline (reference sequence). The CDR3 DNA follows: TGTGCCACCAGCAGAGGGGGCACGATCAGTTTAGATACGCAGTATTTT. Its translation is CATSRGGTISLDTQYF.

This rearrangement joins TRBV6-5 to TRBJ2-3; D is unclear. V shed 5 bases and J shed 4 bases, with 7 bases lying between them. The CDR3 totals 12 residues. The germline V gene has CDR1 MNHEY and CDR2 SVGAGI. The CDR3 bases are TGTGCCAGCAGTCAACGGGCAGATACGCAGTATTTT. Translating gives CASSQRADTQYF.